The rows below give T cell receptor beta chains drawn from one sample of a study of T cells after yellow fever vaccination. TCRdb re-analysed the 5' RACE reads in MiXCR, keeping a single row per CDR3 protein. There are a few hundred thousand distinct CDR3 sequences in the sample; roughly 4.3% occur only once, and less than 25% lies in the top ten. Sequenced here: PBMCs, sampled 5 days after the yellow fever booster vaccination. These receptors originate from a young man who received the YFV17D yellow fever vaccine. Each CDR3 is given with its conserved first and last residue. D genes are given only for firm matches. Clone size is shown for a subset of rows, as once, few, many or a class of expanded clone.

d_call clone_size j_call cdr3_length v_call cdr3_aa cdr3_nt
NA NA TRBJ1-5 18 TRBV4-2 CASSQDPAGYRDNQPQHF TGTGCCAGCAGCCAAGATCCGGCCGGGTACAGGGATAATCAGCCCCAGCATTTT
NA many TRBJ1-2 15 TRBV7-8 CASSLAGQTNYGYTF TGTGCCAGCAGCTTAGCTGGACAGACTAACTATGGCTACACCTTC
NA many TRBJ1-1 13 TRBV27 CASSFQGLAEAFF TGTGCCAGCAGTTTCCAGGGCCTCGCTGAAGCTTTCTTT
TRBD1 NA TRBJ1-1 13 TRBV6-1 CASSEYRGLRAFF TGTGCCAGCAGTGAATATAGGGGGCTGCGCGCTTTCTTT
NA many TRBJ1-5 14 TRBV7-2 CASSFRDSNQPQHF TGTGCCAGCAGTTTTCGGGACAGCAATCAGCCCCAGCATTTT
NA many TRBJ1-1 14 TRBV7-2 CASSSDAAYTEAFF TGTGCCAGCAGCTCAGATGCAGCTTACACTGAAGCTTTCTTT
TRBD2 many TRBJ2-5 13 TRBV7-9 CAGRLAGVETQYF TGTGCCGGTCGACTAGCGGGGGTGGAGACCCAGTACTTC
NA NA TRBJ2-5 13 TRBV18 CASSPGVGETQYF TGTGCCAGCTCACCGGGGGTCGGAGAGACCCAGTACTTC
NA NA TRBJ1-1 14 TRBV19 CASKPGTMNTEAFF TGTGCCAGTAAGCCAGGGACCATGAACACTGAAGCTTTCTTT
TRBD1 few TRBJ2-7 12 TRBV2 CASRETGGEQYF TGTGCCAGCAGGGAAACAGGGGGCGAGCAGTACTTC
TRBD1 NA TRBJ2-2 15 TRBV9 CASGTGTGYSGELFF TGTGCCAGCGGAACCGGGACAGGGTATAGCGGGGAGCTGTTTTTT
NA NA TRBJ1-6 14 TRBV9 CASSVGVLGSPLHF TGTGCCAGCAGCGTAGGCGTTTTGGGTTCACCCCTCCACTTT
NA NA TRBJ1-1 14 TRBV19 CASSPGEKNTEAFF TGTGCCAGTAGTCCCGGGGAAAAGAACACTGAAGCTTTCTTT
NA NA TRBJ2-2 13 TRBV5-4 CASSLARSGELFF TGTGCCAGCAGCCTCGCTAGAAGCGGGGAGCTGTTTTTT
NA NA TRBJ2-5 13 TRBV5-1 CASSLDAGETQYF TGCGCCAGCAGCTTGGACGCGGGAGAGACCCAGTACTTC
NA NA TRBJ2-5 13 TRBV18 CASSPPWRETQYF TGTGCCAGCTCACCACCGTGGCGAGAGACCCAGTACTTC
TRBD1 few TRBJ2-7 15 TRBV10-2 CASSESRGRWSEQYF TGCGCCAGCAGTGAGTCAAGGGGGCGATGGAGCGAGCAGTACTTC
NA many TRBJ2-6 15 TRBV5-1 CASSPTDSGANVLTF TGCGCCAGCAGCCCTACAGACTCTGGGGCCAACGTCCTGACTTTC